Sequencing of this T cell receptor beta chain was carried out in a study of blood T cell repertoires in COVID-19. The table came from immunoSEQ multiplex PCR; TCRdb's copy has only in-frame clones and leaves some out. The sample lists more than 250,000 clones, roughly 87% occurring once. The V gene lost 3 bases and the J gene lost 0 bases, with 8 bases spanning the gap. Germline V CDR1 and CDR2: DFQATT, SNEGSKA (reference sequence). The CDR3 length is 13 residues. This TCR came from a human donor in a cohort sampled during active COVID-19. Sample: peripheral blood. J is TRBJ1-1 and V is TRBV20-1; TRBD1 might be the D (5 bases). As DNA, the CDR3 is TGCAGTGCTAGTGGGGCAGTGAACACTGAAGCTTTCTTT. Amino acids: CSASGAVNTEAFF.